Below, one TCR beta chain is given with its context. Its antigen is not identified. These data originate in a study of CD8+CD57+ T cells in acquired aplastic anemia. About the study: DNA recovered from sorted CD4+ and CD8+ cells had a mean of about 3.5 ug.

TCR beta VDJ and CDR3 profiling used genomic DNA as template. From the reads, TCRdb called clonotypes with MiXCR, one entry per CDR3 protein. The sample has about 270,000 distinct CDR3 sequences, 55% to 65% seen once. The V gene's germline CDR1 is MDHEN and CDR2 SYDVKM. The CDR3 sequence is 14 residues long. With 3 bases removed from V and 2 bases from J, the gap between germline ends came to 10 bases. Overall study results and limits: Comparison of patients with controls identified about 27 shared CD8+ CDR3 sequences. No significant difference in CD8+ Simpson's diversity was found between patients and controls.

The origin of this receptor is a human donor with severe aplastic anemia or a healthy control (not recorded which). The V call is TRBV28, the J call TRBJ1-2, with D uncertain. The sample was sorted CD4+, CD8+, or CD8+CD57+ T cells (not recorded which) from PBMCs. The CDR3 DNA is TGTGCCAGCAGTTTTCGCGACCGGAACTATGGCTACACCTTC. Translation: CASSFRDRNYGYTF.